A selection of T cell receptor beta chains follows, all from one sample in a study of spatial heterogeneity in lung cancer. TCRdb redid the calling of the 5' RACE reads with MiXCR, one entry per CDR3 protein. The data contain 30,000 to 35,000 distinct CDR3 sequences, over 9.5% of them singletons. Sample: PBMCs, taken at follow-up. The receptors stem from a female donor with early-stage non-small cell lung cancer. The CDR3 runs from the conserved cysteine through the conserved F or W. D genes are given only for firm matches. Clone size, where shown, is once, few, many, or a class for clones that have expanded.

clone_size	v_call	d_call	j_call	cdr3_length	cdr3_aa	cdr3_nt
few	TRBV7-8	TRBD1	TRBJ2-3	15	CASSFRDRTTDTQYF	TGTGCCAGCAGCTTCCGGGACAGGACCACAGATACGCAGTATTTT
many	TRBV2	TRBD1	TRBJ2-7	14	CASSEGTGLYEQYF	TGTGCCAGCAGTGAAGGGACAGGCCTCTACGAGCAGTACTTC
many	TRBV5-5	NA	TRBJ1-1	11	CASWQGAEAFF	TGTGCCAGCTGGCAAGGCGCTGAAGCTTTCTTT
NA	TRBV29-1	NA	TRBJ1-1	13	CSGSEPGPTEAFF	TGCAGCGGCAGCGAGCCAGGGCCCACTGAAGCTTTCTTT
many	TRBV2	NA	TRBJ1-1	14	CASSARKGNTEAFF	TGTGCCAGCAGCGCCCGGAAAGGGAACACTGAAGCTTTCTTT
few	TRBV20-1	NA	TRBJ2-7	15	CSASDLSGASYEQYF	TGCAGTGCTAGTGATCTTTCGGGGGCTTCCTACGAGCAGTACTTC
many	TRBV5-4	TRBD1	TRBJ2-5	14	CASSLGGGQKTQYF	TGTGCCAGCAGCTTGGGAGGGGGCCAAAAGACCCAGTACTTC
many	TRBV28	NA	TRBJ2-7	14	CASSLLPSSYEQYF	TGTGCCAGCAGTTTACTCCCTAGCTCCTACGAGCAGTACTTC
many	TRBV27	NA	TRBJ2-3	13	CAVLGDSTDTQYF	TGTGCCGTATTAGGGGACAGCACAGATACGCAGTATTTT
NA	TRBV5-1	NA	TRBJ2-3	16	CASSPPTAPSTDTQYF	TGCGCCAGCAGCCCACCGACTGCCCCTAGCACAGATACGCAGTATTTT
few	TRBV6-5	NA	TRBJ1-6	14	CASSLGPYNSPLHF	TGTGCCAGCAGTCTAGGGCCCTATAATTCACCCCTCCACTTT
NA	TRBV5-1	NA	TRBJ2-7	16	CASSLEVPERSYEQYF	TGCGCCAGCAGCTTGGAAGTCCCTGAGCGATCCTACGAGCAGTACTTC
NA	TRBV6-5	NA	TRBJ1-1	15	CASSITGIGGGAWEF	TGTGCCAGCAGCATTACAGGGATAGGCGGCGGGGCCTGGGAATTT
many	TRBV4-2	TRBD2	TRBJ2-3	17	CASSQEGRSGGKDTQYF	TGTGCCAGCAGCCAAGAGGGGAGGAGCGGGGGGAAAGATACGCAGTATTTT
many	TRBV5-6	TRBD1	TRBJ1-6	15	CASSYTPGQGRPLHF	TGTGCCAGCAGTTACACACCGGGACAGGGAAGACCCCTCCACTTT
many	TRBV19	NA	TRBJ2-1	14	CASSISSSYNEQFF	TGTGCCAGTAGTATTTCCTCTTCCTACAATGAGCAGTTCTTC
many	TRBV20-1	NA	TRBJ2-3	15	CSASGGASGTDTQYF	TGCAGTGCTTCAGGGGGGGCTAGCGGTACAGATACGCAGTATTTT
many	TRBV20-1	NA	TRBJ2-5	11	CSARRGETQYF	TGCAGTGCTAGGAGGGGGGAGACCCAGTACTTC
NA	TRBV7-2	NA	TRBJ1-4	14	CASSTGLFNGKLFF	TGTGCCAGCAGCACGGGACTCTTTAATGGAAAACTGTTTTTT
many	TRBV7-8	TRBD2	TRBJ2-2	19	CASSILGLAGGQNTGELFF	TGTGCCAGCAGCATACTGGGACTAGCGGGGGGACAGAACACCGGGGAGCTGTTTTTT
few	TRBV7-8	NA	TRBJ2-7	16	CASNPFRQGPGYEQYF	TGTGCCTCCAATCCTTTCCGGCAGGGGCCCGGTTACGAGCAGTACTTC
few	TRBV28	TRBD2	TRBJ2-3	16	CASEKSSGGRTDTQYF	TGTGCCAGCGAAAAAAGTAGCGGGGGGCGCACAGATACGCAGTATTTT
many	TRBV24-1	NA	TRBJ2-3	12	CATSDSTDTQYF	TGTGCCACCAGTGATTCCACAGATACGCAGTATTTT
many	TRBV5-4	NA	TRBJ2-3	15	CASSSGPGVSDTQYF	TGTGCCAGCAGCTCGGGTCCCGGCGTATCAGATACGCAGTATTTT
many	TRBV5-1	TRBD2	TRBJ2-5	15	CASSKLAGGLETQYF	TGCGCCAGCAGCAAACTAGCGGGGGGCCTAGAGACCCAGTACTTC
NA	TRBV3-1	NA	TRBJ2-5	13	CASSPEGIQAQYF	TGTGCCAGCAGCCCAGAGGGAATCCAGGCCCAGTACTTC
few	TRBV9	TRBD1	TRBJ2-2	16	CASSVSGQGYTGELFF	TGTGCCAGCAGCGTATCGGGACAGGGGTACACCGGGGAGCTGTTTTTT